This T cell receptor beta chain was identified during a study of blood T cell repertoires in COVID-19. Study at large: The United States, Italy and Spain supplied acute and convalescent COVID-19 samples.

Germline V gene sequence: CDR1 SGHNT, CDR2 YYREEE (reference sequence). V was trimmed by 4 bases and J by 3 bases, leaving 15 bases between them. The CDR3 sequence is 15 residues long. Here immunoSEQ multiplex PCR was the method, and the copy in TCRdb shows in-frame clones only, minus some. Here the sample spans approximately 350,000 clones, about 90% being singletons. This rearrangement joins TRBV5-4 to TRBJ2-3; D may be TRBD1 (6 bases). The clonotype comes from a woman between 18 and 30 years old who had recovered from COVID-19. Sequenced material: peripheral blood. The CDR3 DNA reads TGTGCCAGCAGCCCAACAGGGAAGTATACAGATACGCAGTATTTT. Protein: CASSPTGKYTDTQYF.